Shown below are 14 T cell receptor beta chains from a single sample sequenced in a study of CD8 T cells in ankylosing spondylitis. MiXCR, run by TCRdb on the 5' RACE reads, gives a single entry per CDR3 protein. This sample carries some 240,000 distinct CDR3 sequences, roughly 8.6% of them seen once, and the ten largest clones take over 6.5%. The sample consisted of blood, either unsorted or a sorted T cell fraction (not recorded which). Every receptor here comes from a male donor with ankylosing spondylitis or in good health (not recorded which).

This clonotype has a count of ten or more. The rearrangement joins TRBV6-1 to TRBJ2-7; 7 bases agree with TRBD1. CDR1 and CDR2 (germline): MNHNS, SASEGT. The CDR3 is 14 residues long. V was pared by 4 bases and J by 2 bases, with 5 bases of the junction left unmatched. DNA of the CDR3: TGTGCCAGCAGTGGACTGACAGGGACCTACGAGCAGTACTTC. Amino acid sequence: CASSGLTGTYEQYF.

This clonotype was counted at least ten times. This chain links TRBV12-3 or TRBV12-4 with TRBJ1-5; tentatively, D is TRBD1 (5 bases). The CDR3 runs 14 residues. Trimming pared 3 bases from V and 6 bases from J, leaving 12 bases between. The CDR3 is CASSLEGLIQPQHF. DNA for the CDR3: TGTGCCAGCAGTTTGGAGGGGCTGATTCAGCCCCAGCATTTT.

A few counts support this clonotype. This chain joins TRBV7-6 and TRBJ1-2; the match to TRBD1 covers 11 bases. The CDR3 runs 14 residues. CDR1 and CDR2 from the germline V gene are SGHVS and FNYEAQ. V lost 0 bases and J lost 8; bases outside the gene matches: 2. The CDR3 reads CASSLAGQGEGYTF. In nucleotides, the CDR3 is TGTGCCAGCAGCTTAGCGGGACAGGGGGAAGGCTACACCTTC.

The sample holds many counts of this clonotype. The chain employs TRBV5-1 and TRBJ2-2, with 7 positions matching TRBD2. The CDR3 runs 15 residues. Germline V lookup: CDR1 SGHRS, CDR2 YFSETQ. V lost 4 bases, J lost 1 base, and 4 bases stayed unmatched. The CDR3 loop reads CASSPGLKNTGELFF. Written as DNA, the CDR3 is TGCGCCAGCAGCCCGGGACTAAAGAACACCGGGGAGCTGTTTTTT.

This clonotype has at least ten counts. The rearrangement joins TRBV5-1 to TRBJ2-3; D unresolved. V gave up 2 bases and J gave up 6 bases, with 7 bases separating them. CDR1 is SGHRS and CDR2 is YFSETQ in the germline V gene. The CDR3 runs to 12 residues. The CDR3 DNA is TGCGCCAGCAGCTTTTCTAGGGATACGCAGTATTTT. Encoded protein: CASSFSRDTQYF.

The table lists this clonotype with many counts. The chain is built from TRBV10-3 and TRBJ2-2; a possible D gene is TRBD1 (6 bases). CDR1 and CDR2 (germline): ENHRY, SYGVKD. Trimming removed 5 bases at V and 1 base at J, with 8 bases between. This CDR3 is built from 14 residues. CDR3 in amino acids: CAISPGQNTGELFF. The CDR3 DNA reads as TGTGCCATCAGTCCGGGACAGAACACCGGGGAGCTGTTTTTT.

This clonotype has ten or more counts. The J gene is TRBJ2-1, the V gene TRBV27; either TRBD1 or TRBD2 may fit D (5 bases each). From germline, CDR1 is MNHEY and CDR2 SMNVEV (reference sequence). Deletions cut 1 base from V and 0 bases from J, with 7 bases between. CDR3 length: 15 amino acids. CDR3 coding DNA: TGTGCCAGCAGTTTATGGGACGGCTCCTACAATGAGCAGTTCTTC. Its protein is CASSLWDGSYNEQFF.

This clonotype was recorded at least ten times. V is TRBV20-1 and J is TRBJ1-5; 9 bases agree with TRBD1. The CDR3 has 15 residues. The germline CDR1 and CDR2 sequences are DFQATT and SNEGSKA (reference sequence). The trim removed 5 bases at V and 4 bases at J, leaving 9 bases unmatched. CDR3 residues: CSAARPGQGNQPQHF. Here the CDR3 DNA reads TGCAGTGCTGCCCGCCCGGGACAGGGAAATCAGCCCCAGCATTTT.

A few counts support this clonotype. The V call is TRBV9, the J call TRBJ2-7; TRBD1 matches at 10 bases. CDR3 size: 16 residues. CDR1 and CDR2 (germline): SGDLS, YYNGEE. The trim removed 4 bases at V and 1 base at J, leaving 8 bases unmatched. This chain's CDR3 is CASSPGQGVPSYEQYF. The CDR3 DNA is TGTGCCAGCAGCCCTGGACAGGGGGTCCCGTCCTACGAGCAGTACTTC.

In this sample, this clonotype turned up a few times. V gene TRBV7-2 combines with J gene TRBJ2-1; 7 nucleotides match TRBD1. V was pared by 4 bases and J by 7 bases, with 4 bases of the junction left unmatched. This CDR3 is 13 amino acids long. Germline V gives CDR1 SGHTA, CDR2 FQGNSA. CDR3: CASSSYRGNEQFF. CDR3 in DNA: TGTGCCAGCAGCTCCTACAGGGGTAATGAGCAGTTCTTC.

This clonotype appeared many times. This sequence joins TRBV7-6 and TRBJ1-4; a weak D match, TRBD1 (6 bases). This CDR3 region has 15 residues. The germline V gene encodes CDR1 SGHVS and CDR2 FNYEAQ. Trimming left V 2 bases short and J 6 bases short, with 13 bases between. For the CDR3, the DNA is TGTGCCAGCAGCTTATTGGGGGGCGAAGATGAAAAACTGTTTTTT. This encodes CASSLLGGEDEKLFF.

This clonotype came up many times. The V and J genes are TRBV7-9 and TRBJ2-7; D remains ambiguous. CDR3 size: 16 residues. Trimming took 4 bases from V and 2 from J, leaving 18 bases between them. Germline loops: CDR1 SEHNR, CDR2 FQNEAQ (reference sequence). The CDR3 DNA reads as TGTGCCAGCAGCTCGACGCTCGTAGGGAACGCCTACGAGCAGTACTTC. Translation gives CASSSTLVGNAYEQYF.

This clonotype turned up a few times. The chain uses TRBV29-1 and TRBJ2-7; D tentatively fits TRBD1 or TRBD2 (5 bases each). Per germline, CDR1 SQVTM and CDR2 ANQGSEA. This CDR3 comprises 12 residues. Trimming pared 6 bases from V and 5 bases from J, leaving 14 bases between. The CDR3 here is CSVGPSNHEQYF. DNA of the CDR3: TGCAGCGTGGGACCGAGTAACCACGAGCAGTACTTC.

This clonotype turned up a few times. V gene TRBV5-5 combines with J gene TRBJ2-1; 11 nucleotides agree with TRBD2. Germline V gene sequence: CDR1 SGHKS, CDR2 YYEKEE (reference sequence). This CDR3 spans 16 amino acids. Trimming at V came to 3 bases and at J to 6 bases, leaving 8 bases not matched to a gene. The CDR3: CASSSQPSGGFNEQFF. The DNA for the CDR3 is TGTGCCAGCAGCTCCCAGCCTAGCGGGGGGTTCAATGAGCAGTTCTTC.